This TCR beta chain stems from a study of CD8 T cells in ankylosing spondylitis. General study points: Disease-linked clones reportedly showed significant enrichment in matched ankylosing spondylitis synovial fluid. Previously reported in reactive arthritis synovial fluid and blood were some of the motif variants. In ankylosing spondylitis blood, a motif of seven to nine highly homologous TCR beta variants appeared characteristic.

V shed 3 bases and J 6 bases; nucleotides not matched to a gene: 7. Germline V gene data show CDR1 as MNHEY and CDR2 as SVGAGI. CDR3 length equals 15 residues. This clonotype was detected many times. Its antigen remains unknown. Preparation of TCR beta libraries was done by quantitative 5'-RACE with molecular barcodes. MiXCR, run by TCRdb on the 5' RACE reads, gives a single entry per CDR3 protein. This table holds roughly 250,000 distinct CDR3 sequences, 10% found once. The source is a male donor with ankylosing spondylitis or in good health (not recorded which). The sequencing sample was made of blood, either unsorted or a sorted T cell fraction (not recorded which). The chain uses TRBV6-5 and TRBJ2-1; 8 bases align to TRBD2. DNA of the CDR3: TGTGCCAGCAGTTATCCCGGGGGGGGTAGCAATGAGCAGTTCTTC. This translates into CASSYPGGGSNEQFF.